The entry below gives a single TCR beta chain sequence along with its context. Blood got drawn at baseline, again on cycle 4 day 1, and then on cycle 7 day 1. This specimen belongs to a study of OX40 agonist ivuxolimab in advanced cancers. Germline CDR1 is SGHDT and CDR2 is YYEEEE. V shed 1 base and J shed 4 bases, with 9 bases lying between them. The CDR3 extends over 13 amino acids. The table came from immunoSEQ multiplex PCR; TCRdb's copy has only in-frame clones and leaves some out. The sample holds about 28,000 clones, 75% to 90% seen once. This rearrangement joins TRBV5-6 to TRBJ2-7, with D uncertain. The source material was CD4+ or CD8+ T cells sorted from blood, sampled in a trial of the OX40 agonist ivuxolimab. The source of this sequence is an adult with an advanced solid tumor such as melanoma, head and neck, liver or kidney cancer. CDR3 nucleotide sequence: TGTGCCAGCAGCTTGACGGATGAGTACGAGCAGTACTTC. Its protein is CASSLTDEYEQYF.